These 23 T cell receptor beta chains came from one sample sequenced in a study of cytomegalovirus exposure and HLA in healthy donors. 60 Vbeta and 13 Jbeta primers were used in PCR. Data came from immunoSEQ multiplex PCR; TCRdb stores just in-frame clones and leaves some out. The table records around 170,000 clones, approximately 85% of them present only once. The sequenced sample was PBMCs. The receptors come from a woman aged 18-29 years in good health and CMV-seronegative.

Remarks on this clone: Other nucleotide sequences from this sample produce the same CDR3. V gene TRBV7-9 combines with J gene TRBJ2-3, with no clear D. From germline, CDR1 is SEHNR and CDR2 FQNEAQ (reference sequence). Trimming stripped 5 bases from V and 5 bases from J, with 8 bases between. This CDR3 has 12 residues. In DNA, the CDR3 is TGTGCCAGCAGCCCAACACAAGATACGCAGTATTTT. Protein: CASSPTQDTQYF.

This clone was counted between two and nine times. The chain recombines TRBV6-1 with TRBJ2-1; TRBD2 is a possible D gene (5 bases). CDR3 size: 18 residues. The germline V gene encodes CDR1 MNHNS and CDR2 SASEGT. The V gene lost 2 bases and the J gene lost 0 bases, with 17 bases spanning the gap. This CDR3 is CASSERANRGSSYNEQFF. The CDR3 DNA sequence: TGTGCCAGCAGTGAAAGGGCCAACCGGGGAAGCTCCTACAATGAGCAGTTCTTC.

The chain carries TRBV18 and TRBJ1-2, with a weak D call TRBD1 (5 bases). The germline V and J ends were trimmed by 2 bases and 4 bases, with 11 bases remaining between them. The CDR3 covers 14 residues. The V gene's germline CDR1 is KGHSH and CDR2 LQKENI. This CDR3 reads CASSPTGGGYGYTF. CDR3 coding DNA: TGTGCCAGCTCACCAACCGGGGGAGGCTATGGCTACACCTTC. The whole variable domain, filled in from reference TRBV18 and TRBJ1-2, reads NAGVMQNPRHLVRRRGQEARLRCSPMKGHSHVYWYRQLPEEGLKFMVYLQKENIIDESGMPKERFSAEFPKEGPSILRIQQVVRGDSAAYFCASSPTGGGYGYTFGSGTRLTVV.

The J gene is TRBJ2-1, the V gene TRBV10-3, with unresolved D. CDR1 and CDR2 (germline): ENHRY, SYGVKD. This CDR3 is built from 14 residues. Trimming left V 0 bases short and J 7 bases short, with 10 bases between. CDR3 amino acids: CAISESSSRNEQFF. DNA of the CDR3: TGTGCCATCAGTGAGTCCAGTTCCAGGAATGAGCAGTTCTTC.

The CDR3 sequence is CASSLAGADNYGYTF. The CDR3 region has the DNA TGCGCCAGCAGCTTGGCAGGGGCAGACAACTATGGCTACACCTTC. V is TRBV5-1 and J is TRBJ1-2; possibly TRBD1 for D (6 bases). V lost 0 bases and J 2 bases, leaving 11 bases between the germline ends. Germline CDR1 SGHRS, CDR2 YFSETQ. The CDR3 loop spans 15 amino acids.

The chain recombines TRBV5-1 with TRBJ2-3; D may be TRBD1 (6 bases). V gave up 7 bases and J gave up 3 bases, with 21 bases separating them. CDR1 and CDR2 (germline): SGHRS, YFSETQ. This CDR3 spans 16 amino acids. The CDR3, as DNA: TGCGCCAGCGCCAACGGACTCGGACAGCGGACAGATACGCAGTATTTT. It specifies CASANGLGQRTDTQYF. The whole variable domain, filled in from reference TRBV5-1 and TRBJ2-3, reads KAGVTQTPRYLIKTRGQQVTLSCSPISGHRSVSWYQQTPGQGLQFLFEYFSETQRNKGNFPGRFSGRQFSNSRSEMNVSTLELGDSALYLCASANGLGQRTDTQYFGPGTRLTVL.

The chain has TRBV18 and TRBJ2-1, with 9 bases aligning to TRBD2. Germline V CDR1 and CDR2: KGHSH, LQKENI. The CDR3 length is 15 residues. V lost 0 bases, J lost 9 bases, and 6 bases stayed unmatched. The CDR3 coding sequence is TGTGCCAGCTCACCACCGGCTAGCGGGGAGTCTGAGCAGTTCTTC. Translating gives CASSPPASGESEQFF. The variable domain in full, with the rest retrieved from reference TRBV18 and TRBJ2-1, is NAGVMQNPRHLVRRRGQEARLRCSPMKGHSHVYWYRQLPEEGLKFMVYLQKENIIDESGMPKERFSAEFPKEGPSILRIQQVVRGDSAAYFCASSPPASGESEQFFGPGTRLTVL.

The gene calls are TRBV9 and TRBJ2-7; maybe TRBD1 (5 bases). Germline CDR1 reads SGDLS; CDR2 reads YYNGEE. The V and J ends lost 0 bases and 2 bases respectively, with 9 bases between them. The CDR3 is made up of 14 amino acids. CDR3 nucleotide sequence: TGTGCCAGCAGCGTAGAGGACAAAACCTACGAGCAGTACTTC. Its protein is CASSVEDKTYEQYF.

With respect to this clone: This CDR3 is also generated by other DNA sequences in the sample. The rearrangement links TRBV2 to TRBJ1-3; a weak D match, TRBD1 (5 bases). Trimming stripped 8 bases from V and 4 bases from J, with 9 bases between. In germline, CDR1 is SNHLY, CDR2 FYNNEI. CDR3 length: 12 residues. This CDR3 reads CASDKGGNTIYF. The CDR3, as DNA: TGTGCCAGCGACAAGGGGGGAAACACCATATATTTT.

The chain links TRBV5-1 to TRBJ2-3; D is perhaps TRBD2 (7 bases). V lost 1 base and J lost 6, with 12 bases in between. The CDR3 extends over 14 amino acids. The germline V gene has CDR1 SGHRS and CDR2 YFSETQ. CDR3 DNA sequence: TGCGCCAGCAGCTTGTGGGGGGGGCCGGATACGCAGTATTTT. Encoded protein: CASSLWGGPDTQYF.

V gene TRBV4-2 combines with J gene TRBJ1-2; no clear D gene. V was shortened by 4 bases and J by 5 bases, with 17 bases between the two germline ends. CDR1 is LGHNA and CDR2 is YNFKEQ in the germline V gene. The CDR3 runs to 15 residues. CDR3 sequence reads: CASSPNESPLYGYTF. The CDR3 DNA reads as TGTGCCAGCAGCCCCAACGAGAGTCCCCTGTATGGCTACACCTTC.

This rearrangement joins TRBV6-5 to TRBJ2-5; 8 bases line up with TRBD2. V dropped 5 bases and J dropped 4; count of bases not matched to a gene: 9. Germline V gene data show CDR1 as MNHEY and CDR2 as SVGAGI. The CDR3 length is 15 residues. The CDR3, as DNA: TGTGCCAGCAGTATTCGGGGGGGGGCACGAGAGACCCAGTACTTC. Its protein product is CASSIRGGARETQYF.

The genes are TRBV5-5 and TRBJ1-2, with D uncertain. The CDR3 has 13 residues. With 0 bases removed from V and 8 bases from J, the gap between germline ends came to 11 bases. The V gene's germline CDR1 is SGHKS and CDR2 YYEKEE (reference sequence). The CDR3 loop reads CASSLVASGGYTF. The CDR3 DNA follows: TGTGCCAGCAGCTTGGTGGCCAGCGGAGGCTACACCTTC.

As concerns this clone: The same CDR3 also results from other DNA sequences found in this sample. This chain joins TRBV15 and TRBJ1-1; a weak D match, TRBD1 (5 bases). Germline values: CDR1 LNHNV, CDR2 YYDKDF (reference sequence). Trimming left V 0 bases short and J 6 bases short, with 8 bases between. The CDR3 consists of 13 residues. The CDR3 is CATSRDLQAEAFF. CDR3 DNA sequence: TGTGCCACCAGCAGAGATTTACAGGCTGAAGCTTTCTTT.

This chain uses TRBV5-1 with TRBJ2-7; TRBD1 aligns across 8 bases. Germline V gene sequence: CDR1 SGHRS, CDR2 YFSETQ. The CDR3 totals 13 residues. V was pared by 6 bases and J by 3 bases, with 5 bases of the junction left unmatched. CDR3 sequence (DNA): TGCGCCAGCACCTTCGACAGGGGCTACGAGCAGTACTTC. Protein: CASTFDRGYEQYF.

The chain links TRBV18 to TRBJ2-7; D is possibly TRBD2 (6 bases). Germline V lookup: CDR1 KGHSH, CDR2 LQKENI. Trimming left V 2 bases short and J 0 bases short, with 14 bases between. The CDR3 extends over 16 amino acids. As DNA, the CDR3 is TGTGCCAGCTCACCAACGGGGGATAGACCCTCCTACGAGCAGTACTTC. Residues: CASSPTGDRPSYEQYF.

A few counts support this clone. This chain joins TRBV19 and TRBJ1-1; 9 nucleotides agree with TRBD1. Germline assignment: CDR1 LNHDA and CDR2 SQIVND (reference sequence). The CDR3 runs 14 residues. V dropped 3 bases and J dropped 5; count of bases not matched to a gene: 4. CDR3 in amino acids: CASSMGTGSTEAFF. For the CDR3, the DNA is TGTGCCAGTAGTATGGGGACAGGGAGTACTGAAGCTTTCTTT.

This rearrangement joins TRBV10-2 to TRBJ2-7; perhaps TRBD2 as D (6 bases). Germline loops: CDR1 WSHSY, CDR2 SAAADI. V lost 7 bases and J lost 3, with 19 bases in between. The CDR3 spans 15 residues. The CDR3 loop is CASTPGERASYEQYF. CDR3 DNA: TGCGCCAGCACCCCTGGCGAGCGGGCTAGCTACGAGCAGTACTTC.

In this sample, this clone turned up once. This chain connects TRBV29-1 to TRBJ2-3, with TRBD1 matching over 11 bases. Trimming at V came to 7 bases and at J to 3 bases, leaving 6 bases not matched to a gene. This CDR3 is 14 amino acids long. Germline CDR1 reads SQVTM; CDR2 reads ANQGSEA. The CDR3 here is CSDTGTGGTDTQYF. CDR3 nucleotides: TGCAGCGATACCGGGACAGGGGGTACAGATACGCAGTATTTT.

The J gene is TRBJ2-7, the V gene TRBV14, with D maybe TRBD2 (6 bases). V shed 1 base and J shed 3 bases, with 16 bases lying between them. The CDR3 is made up of 16 amino acids. The germline gives CDR1 SGHDN, CDR2 FVKESK. The CDR3 here is CASSQGGWDFIYEQYF. The DNA for the CDR3 is TGTGCCAGCAGCCAAGGGGGATGGGACTTTATCTACGAGCAGTACTTC.

This rearrangement joins TRBV7-9 to TRBJ2-3, with a tentative D call TRBD2 (5 bases). This CDR3 contains 14 residues. Germline assignment: CDR1 SEHNR and CDR2 FQNEAQ (reference sequence). V dropped 5 bases and J dropped 4 bases, with 13 bases sitting between them. For the CDR3, the DNA is TGTGCCAGCAGCCCGGGGAATTCTGCAGATACGCAGTATTTT. Its protein is CASSPGNSADTQYF.

The CDR3 bases are TGTGCCAGCCCTACCCGAGACAGGGGAGGCTACAATGAGCAGTTCTTC. This codes for CASPTRDRGGYNEQFF. The chain couples TRBV2 to TRBJ2-1, with 8 bases matching TRBD1. CDR1 SNHLY and CDR2 FYNNEI come from the germline V gene. V was clipped by 8 bases and J by 3 bases; unmatched bases: 12. This CDR3 spans 16 amino acids. The full variable domain, its missing parts supplied by reference TRBV2 and TRBJ2-1, is EPEVTQTPSHQVTQMGQEVILRCVPISNHLYFYWYRQILGQKVEFLVSFYNNEISEKSEIFDDQFSVERPDGSNFTLKIRSTKLEDSAMYFCASPTRDRGGYNEQFFGPGTRLTVL.

V is TRBV13 and J is TRBJ2-3; 9 nucleotides line up with TRBD2. Germline assignment: CDR1 PRHDT and CDR2 FYEKMQ (reference sequence). V lost 1 base and J lost 4; bases outside the gene matches: 3. The CDR3 runs 15 residues. CDR3 protein: CASSLELAGSDTQYF. As DNA, the CDR3 is TGTGCCAGCAGCTTAGAACTAGCGGGTTCAGATACGCAGTATTTT.